What follows describes a single T cell receptor beta chain. Its antigen is not known. This record comes from a study of OX40 agonist ivuxolimab in advanced cancers. Study at large: One hepatocellular carcinoma and two cutaneous melanoma patients partially responded.

Whole-study findings and limits: With doses of 0.1-3.0 mg/kg, partial responders showed among the lowest clonal expansion.

Assay: immunoSEQ multiplex PCR; the TCRdb copy retains only in-frame clones and omits some. This sample has about 30,000 clones, with 90% to 95% found just once. With 3 bases removed from V and 7 bases from J, the gap between germline ends came to 11 bases. The germline V gene encodes CDR1 SGDLS and CDR2 YYNGEE. This CDR3 comprises 12 residues. Sampled blood was obtained at baseline, cycle 4 day 1, and cycle 7 day 1. The sequence was obtained from an adult with an advanced solid tumor such as melanoma, head and neck, liver or kidney cancer. The chain joins TRBV9 to TRBJ2-7; maybe TRBD2 (6 bases). The specimen was CD4+ or CD8+ T cells sorted from blood, collected in a trial of the OX40 agonist ivuxolimab. The DNA of the CDR3 is TGTGCCAGCAGCGCCGGGACTGGGGAGCAGTACTTC. As protein: CASSAGTGEQYF.